Listed below are T cell receptor beta chains from one sample, sequenced in a study of T cells in Graves' hyperthyroidism and ophthalmopathy. TCRdb reprocessed the multiplex PCR reads with MiXCR, giving one entry per CDR3 protein. The sample contains about 200,000 distinct CDR3 sequences, about a sixth of which appear only once. Material: blood. These receptors all come from a woman aged 45-65 years with Graves' hyperthyroidism. CDR3s include the opening cysteine and the closing phenylalanine or tryptophan. Fields, in order: V gene, clone size, J gene, D gene, CDR3 protein, CDR3 DNA. The D gene is left open where the match is weak. Some rows have no size entry. The others give once, few or many, or a class for an expanded clone.

>TRBV12-3/TRBV12-4|many|TRBJ1-1|-
CASSLRVGFTEAFF
TGTGCCAGCAGTTTAAGGGTGGGTTTCACTGAAGCTTTCTTT
>TRBV2|many|TRBJ1-1|-
CASRGQKNTEAFF
TGTGCCAGCAGAGGCCAAAAGAACACTGAAGCTTTCTTT
>TRBV7-2|many|TRBJ2-7|-
CASSLNDEQYF
TGTGCCAGCAGCTTAAACGACGAGCAGTACTTC
>TRBV12-3/TRBV12-4|many|TRBJ2-7|TRBD2
CASTQAGGRNEQYF
TGTGCCAGCACCCAAGCGGGCGGGAGAAACGAGCAGTACTTC
>TRBV29-1|-|TRBJ2-3|TRBD1
CSVAVRDRSTDTQYF
TGCAGCGTTGCGGTCCGGGACAGGAGCACAGATACGCAGTATTTT
>TRBV20-1|many|TRBJ2-5|-
CSASDWAGSETQYF
TGCAGTGCCTCAGACTGGGCAGGGTCTGAGACCCAGTACTTC
>TRBV5-1|many|TRBJ1-1|-
CASSLGRSEAFF
TGCGCCAGCAGCCTCGGACGGTCTGAAGCTTTCTTT
>TRBV18|many|TRBJ1-5|TRBD1
CASSLGQGAGNNQPQHF
TGTGCCAGCTCACTGGGACAGGGCGCAGGGAACAATCAGCCCCAGCATTTT
>TRBV27|many|TRBJ2-7|TRBD2
CASSLYSGSEQYF
TGTGCCAGCAGTCTGTATAGCGGGAGTGAGCAGTACTTC
>TRBV20-1|many|TRBJ2-7|-
CSARDRRVGYEQYF
TGCAGTGCTAGAGATCGGCGGGTCGGTTACGAGCAGTACTTC
>TRBV9|many|TRBJ2-7|TRBD2
CASAGTSGSYEQYF
TGTGCCAGCGCCGGGACTAGCGGCTCCTACGAGCAGTACTTC
>TRBV11-2|few|TRBJ2-4|-
CASSLGNEGNIQYF
TGTGCCAGCAGCCTTGGAAATGAGGGAAACATTCAGTACTTC
>TRBV4-1|-|TRBJ2-5|TRBD1
CASSQVTGGSETQYF
TGCGCCAGCAGCCAAGTTACAGGGGGGTCAGAGACCCAGTACTTC
>TRBV27|many|TRBJ1-1|TRBD1
CASRPRTGGRTEAFF
TGTGCCAGCAGACCACGGACAGGGGGCAGAACTGAAGCTTTCTTT
>TRBV11-1|many|TRBJ1-1|TRBD1
CASSNGQGIQNTEAFF
TGTGCCAGCAGTAACGGACAGGGTATCCAGAACACTGAAGCTTTCTTT
>TRBV28|-|TRBJ2-7|TRBD1
CASKPGGPGTGVFDEQYF
TGTGCCAGCAAACCGGGGGGGCCCGGGACAGGGGTTTTCGACGAGCAGTACTTC
>TRBV7-9|many|TRBJ1-1|-
CASSLYSSNTEAFF
TGTGCCAGCAGCTTATATAGCTCGAACACTGAAGCTTTCTTT
>TRBV2|few|TRBJ2-2|TRBD1
CASLLTGGLTGELFF
TGTGCCAGCCTCTTGACAGGGGGCTTAACCGGGGAGCTGTTTTTT
>TRBV18|-|TRBJ2-1|TRBD2
CASSPGLAGIDEQFF
TGTGCCAGCTCACCCGGACTAGCGGGAATCGATGAGCAGTTCTTC
>TRBV3-1|-|TRBJ2-1|-
CASSQVRDNGQFF
TGTGCCAGCAGCCAAGTCCGAGACAATGGGCAGTTCTTC